The 8 T cell receptor beta chains below all came from one sample that was sequenced in a study of cytomegalovirus exposure and HLA in healthy donors. TCRdb's copy holds only in-frame clones and misses some; the assay was immunoSEQ multiplex PCR. This sample has about 160,000 clones; 80% to 85% occur once, and the top ten carry 9.5% to 13%. The sequenced sample consisted of PBMCs. The receptor set was obtained from a man under 40 in good health and CMV-seropositive.

The V and J genes are TRBV29-1 and TRBJ1-1, with 9 bases lining up with TRBD1. The V gene end was trimmed by 5 bases and the J gene end by 10 bases; junction bases not matched to a gene: 11. Per germline, CDR1 SQVTM and CDR2 ANQGSEA. The CDR3 is made up of 13 amino acids. The CDR3 coding sequence is TGCAGCGTTCGTTACGACAGGGGGGAACCAGCTTTCTTT. It yields the protein CSVRYDRGEPAFF.

V gene TRBV10-1 combines with J gene TRBJ2-7, with unresolved D. Looked up from germline, CDR1 is WNHNN and CDR2 is SYGVQD (reference sequence). V was cut by 4 bases and J by 5 bases, with 12 bases left in between. This CDR3 has 13 amino acids. This CDR3 reads CASSARRRDEQYF. DNA for the CDR3: TGCGCCAGCAGTGCACGGCGCCGGGACGAGCAGTACTTC.

The V gene is TRBV6-5, the J gene TRBJ1-2; no reliable D call. Germline V lookup: CDR1 MNHEY, CDR2 SVGAGI. The length of the CDR3 is 12 residues. With 0 bases removed from V and 4 bases from J, the gap between germline ends came to 3 bases. For the CDR3, the DNA is TGTGCCAGCAGTTACTCGAGCTATGGCTACACCTTC. Translated: CASSYSSYGYTF.

The chain's CDR3 is CASNEYGTGPFLNTEAFF. CDR3 coding DNA: TGTGCCAGCAATGAATACGGGACAGGACCCTTTTTGAACACTGAAGCTTTCTTT. The chain employs TRBV28 and TRBJ1-1; 8 bases agree with TRBD1. The CDR3 runs 18 residues. V lost 7 bases and J lost 0; bases outside the gene matches: 16. The germline V gene has CDR1 MDHEN and CDR2 SYDVKM.

This clone was detected only once. This sequence joins TRBV18 and TRBJ2-1; 7 bases are a match to TRBD2. The CDR3 loop spans 12 amino acids. The V and J ends lost 7 bases and 5 bases, in that order; junction bases with no gene match: 2. CDR1 is KGHSH, CDR2 LQKENI, per germline. The CDR3 sequence: CASLGGDNEQFF. CDR3 bases: TGTGCCAGCTTGGGAGGGGACAATGAGCAGTTCTTC.

This clone was recorded at least ten times. This chain uses TRBV5-1 with TRBJ2-7, with 10 positions matching TRBD2. Unmatched junction bases numbered 2, after V lost 3 bases and J lost 2 bases. Looked up from germline, CDR1 is SGHRS and CDR2 is YFSETQ. The CDR3 sequence is 14 residues long. CDR3 amino acids: CASSSGLAAYEQYF. The CDR3 DNA sequence: TGCGCCAGCAGCTCCGGACTAGCGGCCTACGAGCAGTACTTC.

This chain uses TRBV28 with TRBJ2-7; no firm D call. CDR3 length equals 14 residues. V was shortened by 10 bases and J by 7 bases, with 23 bases between the two germline ends. Germline CDR1 MDHEN, CDR2 SYDVKM. CDR3 sequence reads: CATSSWRSPGEQYF. The CDR3 bases are TGTGCCACCTCTTCGTGGCGGAGTCCTGGAGAGCAGTACTTC.

V and J are TRBV9 and TRBJ2-3; TRBD2 might be the D (6 bases). V lost 3 bases and J lost 3, with 23 bases in between. Germline values: CDR1 SGDLS, CDR2 YYNGEE. The CDR3 consists of 18 residues. The CDR3 region is CASSGRGMEGRPTDTQYF. The DNA for the CDR3 is TGTGCCAGCAGCGGGCGGGGCATGGAGGGCCGTCCGACAGATACGCAGTATTTT.